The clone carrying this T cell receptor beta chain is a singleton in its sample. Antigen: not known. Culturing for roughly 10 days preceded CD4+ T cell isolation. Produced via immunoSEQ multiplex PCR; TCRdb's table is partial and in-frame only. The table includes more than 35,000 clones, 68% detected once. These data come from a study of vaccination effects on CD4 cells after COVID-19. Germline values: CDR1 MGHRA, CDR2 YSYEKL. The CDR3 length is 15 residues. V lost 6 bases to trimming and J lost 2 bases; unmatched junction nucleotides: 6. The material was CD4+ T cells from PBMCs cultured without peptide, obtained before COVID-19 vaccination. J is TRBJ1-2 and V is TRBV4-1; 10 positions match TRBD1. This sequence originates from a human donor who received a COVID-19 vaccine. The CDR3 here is CASRPPGQGNYGYTF. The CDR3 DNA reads TGCGCCAGCAGACCTCCGGGACAGGGGAACTATGGCTACACCTTC.